Following are 28 T cell receptor beta chains from one sample sequenced in a study of cytomegalovirus exposure and HLA in healthy donors. Both 60 Vbeta primers and 13 Jbeta primers went into the PCR. Assay used: immunoSEQ multiplex PCR; TCRdb lists only in-frame clones, some missing. The data contain some 95,000 clones, about 67% of them singletons. The sequenced sample consisted of PBMCs. Source of these receptors: a man under 40 in good health and CMV-seronegative.

CDR3 bases: TGCGCCAGCAGCTCGCGCCGGGACAGCTTAGATGGCTACACCTTC. Its translation: CASSSRRDSLDGYTF. This rearrangement joins TRBV5-1 to TRBJ1-2, with 7 bases lining up with TRBD1. The trim removed 3 bases at V and 6 bases at J, leaving 11 bases unmatched. This CDR3 has 15 amino acids. CDR1 and CDR2 (germline): SGHRS, YFSETQ. Supplemented by reference TRBV5-1 and TRBJ1-2, the full variable domain reads KAGVTQTPRYLIKTRGQQVTLSCSPISGHRSVSWYQQTPGQGLQFLFEYFSETQRNKGNFPGRFSGRQFSNSRSEMNVSTLELGDSALYLCASSSRRDSLDGYTFGSGTRLTVV.

The chain joins TRBV7-9 to TRBJ1-1; a possible D gene is TRBD1 (5 bases). This CDR3 has 15 amino acids. The germline CDR1 and CDR2 sequences are SEHNR and FQNEAQ (reference sequence). V was clipped by 6 bases and J by 1 base, with 15 bases between them. CDR3 region: CASRVPGERNTEAFF. CDR3 DNA: TGTGCCAGCAGAGTCCCGGGGGAGCGGAACACTGAAGCTTTCTTT.

The chain combines TRBV19 with TRBJ2-7, with TRBD1 matching 11 bases. Unmatched junction bases numbered 6, after V lost 6 bases and J lost 2 bases. The V gene's germline CDR1 is LNHDA and CDR2 SQIVND (reference sequence). This CDR3 is 15 amino acids long. The CDR3 is CASRPGTGGTYEQYF. The CDR3 bases are TGTGCCAGTAGGCCCGGGACAGGGGGTACCTACGAGCAGTACTTC.

This chain links TRBV29-1 with TRBJ1-1, with 8 bases that match TRBD1. The CDR3 covers 12 residues. Germline values: CDR1 SQVTM, CDR2 ANQGSEA. The J segment lost 0 bases and the V segment lost 7 bases, leaving 1 base of the junction unmatched. This CDR3 is CSGQGLNTEAFF. The DNA of the CDR3 is TGCAGCGGACAGGGGCTGAACACTGAAGCTTTCTTT.

The J gene is TRBJ2-1, the V gene TRBV11-2, with D perhaps TRBD2 (6 bases). Germline values: CDR1 SGHAT, CDR2 FQNNGV. The CDR3 totals 14 residues. V lost 5 bases and J 5 bases, leaving 13 bases between the germline ends. CDR3 region: CASSPRWGDNEQFF. CDR3 DNA sequence: TGTGCCAGCAGCCCCCGATGGGGGGACAATGAGCAGTTCTTC. Complete variable domain (other parts from reference TRBV11-2 and TRBJ2-1): EAGVAQSPRYKIIEKRQSVAFWCNPISGHATLYWYQQILGQGPKLLIQFQNNGVVDDSQLPKDRFSAERLKGVDSTLKIQPAKLEDSAVYLCASSPRWGDNEQFFGPGTRLTVL.

This chain links TRBV4-3 with TRBJ1-5; 7 nucleotides agree with TRBD1. The ends lost 0 bases at V and 4 bases at J; junction bases unmatched: 3. In germline, CDR1 is LGHNA, CDR2 YSLEER. This CDR3 comprises 15 residues. The CDR3 reads CASSQDGTENQPQHF. The CDR3 DNA is TGCGCCAGCAGCCAAGATGGGACAGAGAATCAGCCCCAGCATTTT.

The chain recombines TRBV18 with TRBJ1-2; D might be TRBD1 (6 bases). CDR1 and CDR2 from the germline V gene are KGHSH and LQKENI. The V gene lost 2 bases and the J gene lost 11 bases, with 21 bases spanning the gap. The CDR3 sequence is 15 residues long. CDR3 in amino acids: CASSPSTGTTVKYTF. The CDR3 DNA is TGTGCCAGCTCACCATCAACCGGGACAACGGTAAAATACACCTTC.

The chain uses TRBV21-1 and TRBJ1-6; the tabulated D call, TRBD1, remains unverified against the DNA. TRBV21-1 has pseudogene status. The length of the CDR3 is 16 residues. Here the CDR3 reads CARLGTEPLYNSPLHF. CDR3 sequence (DNA): TGTGCCAGGTTAGGGACAGAACCCTTATATAATTCACCCCTCCACTTT.

The chain is built from TRBV6-5 and TRBJ1-4; no clear D gene. This CDR3 spans 14 amino acids. The germline V gene encodes CDR1 MNHEY and CDR2 SVGAGI. V was cut by 4 bases and J by 6 bases, with 12 bases left in between. CDR3 in DNA: TGTGCCAGCAGTTTTGAGGCCGGGGATGAAAAACTGTTTTTT. It is translated as CASSFEAGDEKLFF.

By sample share, this clone is medium-sized. The chain uses TRBV7-9 and TRBJ2-1; TRBD2 aligns across 8 bases. The germline V gene has CDR1 SEHNR and CDR2 FQNEAQ (reference sequence). The CDR3 extends over 18 amino acids. J gave up 1 base and V 2 bases, and 10 bases lay outside the gene matches. Here the CDR3 DNA reads TGTGCCAGCAGCTTACCAGCGGGAGTGGGTCGGTCCTACAATGAGCAGTTCTTC. Its protein is CASSLPAGVGRSYNEQFF. The whole variable domain, filled in from reference TRBV7-9 and TRBJ2-1, reads DTGVSQNPRHKITKRGQNVTFRCDPISEHNRLYWYRQTLGQGPEFLTYFQNEAQLEKSRLLSDRFSAERPKGSFSTLEIQRTEQGDSAMYLCASSLPAGVGRSYNEQFFGPGTRLTVL.

This sequence joins TRBV5-1 and TRBJ2-3; no clear D gene. The germline V gene encodes CDR1 SGHRS and CDR2 YFSETQ. Trimming removed 4 bases at V and 2 bases at J, with 11 bases between. The CDR3 runs 14 residues. In nucleotides, the CDR3 is TGCGCCAGCAGCCTCGGCGGTCCCACAGATACGCAGTATTTT. Translating it yields CASSLGGPTDTQYF. The full variable domain, with the rest looked up from reference TRBV5-1 and TRBJ2-3, is KAGVTQTPRYLIKTRGQQVTLSCSPISGHRSVSWYQQTPGQGLQFLFEYFSETQRNKGNFPGRFSGRQFSNSRSEMNVSTLELGDSALYLCASSLGGPTDTQYFGPGTRLTVL.

CDR3 region: CASSGRTDTQYF. CDR3 nucleotides: TGTGCCAGTAGCGGGAGGACAGATACGCAGTATTTT. V is TRBV19 and J is TRBJ2-3; 7 bases fit TRBD2. This CDR3 is 12 amino acids long. V lost 6 bases and J lost 3; bases outside the gene matches: 0. The germline CDR1 and CDR2 sequences are LNHDA and SQIVND (reference sequence).

This clone was recorded a few times. The rearrangement links TRBV10-3 to TRBJ1-4, with a weak D call TRBD1 (5 bases). CDR3 length: 18 amino acids. V dropped 0 bases and J dropped 6 bases, with 20 bases sitting between them. Germline CDR1 is ENHRY and CDR2 is SYGVKD. DNA for the CDR3: TGTGCCATCAGTGAGTCGCCTGAATTCAGGGCTCCCGATGAAAAACTGTTTTTT. It specifies CAISESPEFRAPDEKLFF.

The chain carries TRBV7-9 and TRBJ2-7; tentatively, D is TRBD1 (5 bases). CDR1 SEHNR and CDR2 FQNEAQ come from the germline V gene (reference sequence). CDR3 size: 13 residues. Trimming left V 6 bases short and J 3 bases short, with 12 bases between. The CDR3 DNA reads TGTGCCAGCAGTTACAAAGGGGACTACGAGCAGTACTTC. Protein sequence: CASSYKGDYEQYF.

In this sample, this clone turned up a few times. CDR3 bases: TGTGCCAGTAGTACGACCCCGGGATACGAGCAGTACTTC. Translated, it gives CASSTTPGYEQYF. This sequence joins TRBV19 and TRBJ2-7; a possible D gene is TRBD2 (5 bases). This CDR3 has 13 amino acids. The V end lost 4 bases, the J end lost 4 bases, and 11 bases lay between the germline ends. Germline loops: CDR1 LNHDA, CDR2 SQIVND (reference sequence).

The gene calls are TRBV5-1 and TRBJ2-7, with TRBD1 as a possible D gene (6 bases). The CDR3 is 15 residues long. Germline CDR1 reads SGHRS; CDR2 reads YFSETQ. The germline V and J ends were trimmed by 0 bases and 3 bases, with 13 bases remaining between them. The DNA for the CDR3 is TGCGCCAGCAGCTTGGCAGGGGCCCTCGGCTACGAGCAGTACTTC. Its protein is CASSLAGALGYEQYF. The variable domain in full, completed from reference TRBV5-1 and TRBJ2-7, reads KAGVTQTPRYLIKTRGQQVTLSCSPISGHRSVSWYQQTPGQGLQFLFEYFSETQRNKGNFPGRFSGRQFSNSRSEMNVSTLELGDSALYLCASSLAGALGYEQYFGPGTRLTVT.

The chain carries TRBV7-9 and TRBJ2-5; possibly TRBD2 for D (5 bases). Germline CDR1 is SEHNR and CDR2 is FQNEAQ (reference sequence). Trimming cost V 7 bases and J 3 bases, with 15 bases left between them. The length of the CDR3 is 14 residues. The CDR3 here is CASMRAEGKETQYF. The CDR3 DNA is TGTGCCAGCATGAGGGCAGAGGGAAAAGAGACCCAGTACTTC.

The chain is built from TRBV6-1 and TRBJ1-3; no clear D gene. The V and J ends lost 4 bases and 2 bases respectively, with 9 bases between them. Germline V CDR1 and CDR2: MNHNS, SASEGT. The CDR3 sequence is 14 residues long. The CDR3 nucleotides read TGTGCCAGCAGTGGATTAGCCCCTGGAAACACCATATATTTT. It is translated as CASSGLAPGNTIYF.

The chain has TRBV5-6 and TRBJ1-4, with 7 bases identical to TRBD1. The germline V gene has CDR1 SGHDT and CDR2 YYEEEE. V shed 4 bases and J 7 bases; nucleotides not matched to a gene: 16. CDR3 size: 17 residues. The CDR3, as DNA: TGTGCCAGCAGCCCCGCTGGGACAGCCCTGGGGAGTGAAAAACTGTTTTTT. Translated, it gives CASSPAGTALGSEKLFF.

The rearrangement joins TRBV9 to TRBJ1-6; D possibly corresponds to TRBD1 (6 bases). The CDR3 length is 15 residues. Trimming took off 0 bases at V and 10 bases at J, with 14 bases between the two ends. Germline CDR1 is SGDLS and CDR2 is YYNGEE. The CDR3 coding sequence is TGTGCCAGCAGCGTAGATGGGCAGGGGTACTCACCCCTCCACTTT. Translating gives CASSVDGQGYSPLHF.

The chain employs TRBV27 and TRBJ2-7; D may be TRBD1 (6 bases). This CDR3 has 15 residues. Trimming took off 4 bases at V and 0 bases at J, with 13 bases between the two ends. From germline, CDR1 is MNHEY and CDR2 SMNVEV (reference sequence). The CDR3 bases are TGTGCCAGCAGTTACAGGGAAGGGTTCTCCTACGAGCAGTACTTC. Protein: CASSYREGFSYEQYF.

The chain has TRBV30 and TRBJ2-7, with 11 nucleotides matching TRBD2. The CDR3 totals 13 residues. Per germline, CDR1 GTSNPN and CDR2 SVGIG (reference sequence). The V gene end was trimmed by 4 bases and the J gene end by 3 bases; junction bases not matched to a gene: 2. The chain's CDR3 is CAWILAGGYEQYF. CDR3 DNA sequence: TGTGCCTGGATCCTAGCGGGGGGCTACGAGCAGTACTTC.

Turning to this clone: Other DNA sequences from this sample encode an identical CDR3 as well. The rearrangement uses TRBV30 and TRBJ1-5; no clear D gene. Trimming stripped 3 bases from V and 4 bases from J, with 10 bases between. The CDR3 loop spans 13 amino acids. The germline gives CDR1 GTSNPN, CDR2 SVGIG (reference sequence). CDR3 sequence (DNA): TGTGCCTGGAGGTCCCTCCCGAATCAGCCCCAGCATTTT. This encodes CAWRSLPNQPQHF.

The chain employs TRBV29-1 and TRBJ1-4, with D possibly being TRBD1 (5 bases). CDR1 SQVTM and CDR2 ANQGSEA come from the germline V gene. The V end was cut by 4 bases, the J end by 8 bases, with 11 bases between. The CDR3 contains 12 residues. In DNA, the CDR3 is TGCAGCGTTGGAGGAGGGACCGAAAAACTGTTTTTT. Translating gives CSVGGGTEKLFF. Supplemented by reference TRBV29-1 and TRBJ1-4, the full variable domain reads SAVISQKPSRDICQRGTSLTIQCQVDSQVTMMFWYRQQPGQSLTLIATANQGSEATYESGFVIDKFPISRPNLTFSTLTVSNMSPEDSSIYLCSVGGGTEKLFFGSGTQLSVL.

The chain recombines TRBV6-5 with TRBJ1-2; perhaps TRBD1 as D (5 bases). Trimming took 6 bases from V and 7 from J, leaving 18 bases between them. Germline-derived CDR1 and CDR2 are MNHEY and SVGAGI. This CDR3 contains 14 residues. DNA for the CDR3: TGTGCCAGCAGCCGCGCGGGAACCGGGGGTGGCTACACCTTC. This translates into CASSRAGTGGGYTF.

The rearrangement links TRBV7-2 to TRBJ2-7; 9 bases are shared with TRBD2. CDR3 length equals 14 residues. In germline, CDR1 is SGHTA, CDR2 FQGNSA. The V segment lost 5 bases and the J segment 5 bases; nucleotides outside the gene matches: 7. CDR3 DNA sequence: TGTGCCAGCAGCCCAGCGGGGGGACATGACGAGCAGTACTTC. Its protein is CASSPAGGHDEQYF.

This chain joins TRBV5-4 and TRBJ1-2; no reliable D call. This CDR3 has 13 amino acids. CDR1 is SGHNT and CDR2 is YYREEE in the germline V gene (reference sequence). V was cut by 4 bases and J by 7 bases, with 14 bases left in between. This chain's CDR3 is CASSVGGVGGYTF. The CDR3 DNA reads as TGTGCCAGCAGCGTCGGCGGGGTGGGTGGCTACACCTTC.

The chain links TRBV4-2 to TRBJ2-2; TRBD2 aligns across 8 bases. CDR1 is LGHNA, CDR2 YNFKEQ, per germline. The CDR3 extends over 14 amino acids. V trimming: 7 bases; J trimming: 2 bases; junction bases outside the gene matches: 3. The CDR3 region is CASTTSGNTGELFF. Here the CDR3 DNA reads TGTGCCAGCACTACTAGCGGTAACACCGGGGAGCTGTTTTTT.